The clone carrying this T cell receptor beta chain was recorded many times. Every patient was untreated before thyroid surgery. Germline V CDR1 and CDR2: LGHDT, YNNKEL (reference sequence). Trimming pared 1 base from V and 8 bases from J, leaving 14 bases between. The CDR3 is 14 residues long. These data originate in a study of metastatic and nonmetastatic thyroid tumors. Via MiXCR, TCRdb re-called the PCR reads. The table includes about 16,000 clones, 30% to 40% detected once. Sequenced material: tumor tissue. The TCR originated in a male donor with papillary thyroid cancer or a benign thyroid nodule (not recorded which). Some clones in this sample may be carry-over from other donors' samples. This sequence joins TRBV3-1 and TRBJ1-2; TRBD1 is a possible D gene (6 bases). CDR3 in DNA: TGTGCCAGCAGCCAAGCGATGGGGACATCAGGCTACACCTTC. Its translation: CASSQAMGTSGYTF.